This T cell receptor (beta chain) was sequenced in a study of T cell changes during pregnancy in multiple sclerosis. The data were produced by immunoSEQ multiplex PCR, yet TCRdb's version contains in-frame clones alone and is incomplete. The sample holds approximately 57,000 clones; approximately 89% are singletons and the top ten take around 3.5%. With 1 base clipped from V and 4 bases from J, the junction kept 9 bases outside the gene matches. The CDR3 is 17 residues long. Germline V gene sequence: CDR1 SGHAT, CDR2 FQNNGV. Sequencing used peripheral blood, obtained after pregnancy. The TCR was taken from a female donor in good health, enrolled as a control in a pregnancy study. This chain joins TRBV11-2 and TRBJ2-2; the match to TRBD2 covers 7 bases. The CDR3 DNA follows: TGTGCCAGCAGCTTAGGAGGGAGGGCCCAAAGCACCGGGGAGCTGTTTTTT. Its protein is CASSLGGRAQSTGELFF.